The T cell receptor beta chain under discussion was sequenced for a study of blood T cell repertoires in COVID-19. The length of the CDR3 is 14 residues. The germline V and J ends were trimmed by 8 bases and 6 bases, with 20 bases remaining between them. Germline-derived CDR1 and CDR2 are SGHNT and YENEEA. Method: immunoSEQ multiplex PCR; TCRdb's copy keeps in-frame clones and lacks some. The sample records around 93,000 clones, around nine tenths being singletons. V gene TRBV11-3 combines with J gene TRBJ2-7; a possible D gene is TRBD1 (6 bases). The receptor was derived from a human donor in a cohort sampled during active COVID-19. The sample consisted of peripheral blood. CDR3 loop: CASSDTGKGSEQYF. CDR3 in DNA: TGTGCCAGCTCCGACACAGGGAAGGGCTCCGAGCAGTACTTC.